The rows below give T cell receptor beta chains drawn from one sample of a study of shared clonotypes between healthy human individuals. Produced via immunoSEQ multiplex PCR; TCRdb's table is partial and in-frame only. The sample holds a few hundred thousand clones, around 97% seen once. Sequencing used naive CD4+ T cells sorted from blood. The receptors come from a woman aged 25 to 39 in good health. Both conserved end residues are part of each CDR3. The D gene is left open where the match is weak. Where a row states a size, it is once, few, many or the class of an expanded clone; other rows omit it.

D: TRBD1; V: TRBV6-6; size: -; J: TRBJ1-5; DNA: TGTGCCAGCACCCGACAGGGGGCTGAGCCCCAGCATTTT; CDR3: CASTRQGAEPQHF
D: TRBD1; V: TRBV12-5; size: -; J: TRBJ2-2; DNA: TGTGCTAGTGGAAGACAGGGATCGACCGGGGAGCTGTTTTTT; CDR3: CASGRQGSTGELFF
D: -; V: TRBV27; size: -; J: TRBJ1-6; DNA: TGTGCCAGCAGTTCGCCTAATGGGGGACGCGATTCACCCCTCCACTTT; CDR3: CASSSPNGGRDSPLHF
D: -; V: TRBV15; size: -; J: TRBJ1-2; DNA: TGTGCCACCAGCAGAGGGCGGGAGCTCTATGGCTACACCTTC; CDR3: CATSRGRELYGYTF
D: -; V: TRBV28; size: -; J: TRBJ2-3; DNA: TGTGCCAGCACCTTAAACCGACGTCCAGATACGCAGTATTTT; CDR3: CASTLNRRPDTQYF
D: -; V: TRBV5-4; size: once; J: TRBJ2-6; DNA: TGTGCCAGCAGCTTGGGGGGCTCTGGGGCCAACGTCCTGACTTTC; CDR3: CASSLGGSGANVLTF
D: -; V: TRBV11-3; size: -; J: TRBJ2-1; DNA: TGTGCCAGCAGTTTTGTGAGGGGGGGGCAGGACTCCTACAATGAGCAGTTCTTC; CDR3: CASSFVRGGQDSYNEQFF
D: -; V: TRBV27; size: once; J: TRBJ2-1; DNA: TGTGCCAGCAGTCCGCGCGGAACTGGATCCAATGAGCAGTTCTTC; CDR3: CASSPRGTGSNEQFF
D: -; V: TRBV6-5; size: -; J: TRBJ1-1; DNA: TGTGCCAGCAGTTACGACGGCCACACTGAAGCTTTCTTT; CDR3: CASSYDGHTEAFF
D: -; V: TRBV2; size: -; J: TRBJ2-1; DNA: TGTGCCAGCAGGTCAATCGGGGAGCAGTTCTTC; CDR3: CASRSIGEQFF
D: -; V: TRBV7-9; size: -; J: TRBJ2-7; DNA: TGTGCCAGCAGCTTAGTAGACTCCCCACGCGAGCAGTACTTC; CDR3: CASSLVDSPREQYF
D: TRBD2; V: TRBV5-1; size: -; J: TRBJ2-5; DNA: TGCGCCAGCAGCTTGGCCCAAGGGACTATTGCGACCCAGTACTTC; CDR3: CASSLAQGTIATQYF
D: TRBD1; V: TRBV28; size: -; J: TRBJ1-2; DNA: TGTGCCAGCAGTATCTCGACAGGGGACCGTGGCTACACCTTC; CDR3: CASSISTGDRGYTF
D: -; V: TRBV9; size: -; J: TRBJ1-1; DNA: TGTGCCAGCAGCGTACAGGCAATGAACACTGAAGCTTTCTTT; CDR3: CASSVQAMNTEAFF
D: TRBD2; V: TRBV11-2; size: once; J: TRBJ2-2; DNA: TGTGCCAGCAGCTTAGGGTATGCTAGCGGGAGCCGTACCGGGGAGCTGTTTTTT; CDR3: CASSLGYASGSRTGELFF
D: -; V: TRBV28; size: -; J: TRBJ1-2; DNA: TGTGCCAGCGGGGAAGGACAACGTTGGGGCTACACCTTC; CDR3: CASGEGQRWGYTF
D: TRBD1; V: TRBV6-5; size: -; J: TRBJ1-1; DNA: TGTGCCAGCAGTGGGGACAGCGGCACTGAAGCTTTCTTT; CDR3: CASSGDSGTEAFF
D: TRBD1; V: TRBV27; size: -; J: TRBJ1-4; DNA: TGTGCCAGCGCGATAAAGACAGGGTCCCATCGTTGGGATAATGAAAAACTGTTTTTT; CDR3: CASAIKTGSHRWDNEKLFF
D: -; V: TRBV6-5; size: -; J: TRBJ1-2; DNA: TGTGCCAGCAGTTATACTGGACTAGCCTATGGCTACACCTTC; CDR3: CASSYTGLAYGYTF
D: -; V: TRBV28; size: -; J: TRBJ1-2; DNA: TGTGCCAGCAGCCTCACCGGCAGGCCTAACTATGGCTACACCTTC; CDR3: CASSLTGRPNYGYTF
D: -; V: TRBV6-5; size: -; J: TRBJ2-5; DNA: TGTGCCAGCAGTATTAAGGGGGACGAGACCCAGTACTTC; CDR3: CASSIKGDETQYF
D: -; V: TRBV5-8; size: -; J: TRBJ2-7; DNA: TGTGCCAGCAGCTTGGGGGACTACGAGCAGTACTTC; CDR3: CASSLGDYEQYF
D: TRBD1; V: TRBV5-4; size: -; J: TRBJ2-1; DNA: TGTGCCAGCAGCCAAGAAGGACAGGTGAACAATGAGCAGTTCTTC; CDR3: CASSQEGQVNNEQFF